These T cell receptor beta chains were read from a single sample in a study of cytomegalovirus exposure and HLA in healthy donors. Generated by immunoSEQ multiplex PCR, the TCRdb table keeps only in-frame clones and is missing some. Here the sample spans around 170,000 clones, over 75% being singletons. The sample was PBMCs. Every receptor here comes from a woman aged 45-59 years in good health and CMV-seronegative. Both conserved end residues are part of each CDR3. D genes are given only for firm matches. Clone sizes are given selectively: once, few, many, or a class where the clone is expanded.

TRBV7-9	TRBJ1-1	-	-	TGTGCCAGCAGCTTAGCCCAAGCGAGCACTGAAGCTTTCTTT	CASSLAQASTEAFF
TRBV5-1	TRBJ1-2	few	-	TGCGCCAGCAGCTTGGGGGGGGGAACTAACTATGGCTACACCTTC	CASSLGGGTNYGYTF
TRBV4-3	TRBJ2-3	-	-	TGCGCCAGCAGCCAATTTTCAGGGGCAACAGATACGCAGTATTTT	CASSQFSGATDTQYF
TRBV18	TRBJ2-7	-	-	TGTGCCAGCTCACGGGCAGGGGCCGACTACGACGAGCAGTACTTC	CASSRAGADYDEQYF
TRBV6-5	TRBJ2-7	-	-	TGTGCCAGCAGCCTAGGCTACGAGCAGTACTTC	CASSLGYEQYF
TRBV10-1	TRBJ1-4	-	TRBD1	TGCGCCATGATCCCCGACAGGGATTCCGAAAAACTGTTTTTT	CAMIPDRDSEKLFF
TRBV7-2	TRBJ1-5	-	TRBD1	TGTGCCAGCAGCTTCCAGGGGGATCAGCCCCAGCATTTT	CASSFQGDQPQHF
TRBV7-9	TRBJ2-5	-	-	TGTGCCAGCAGCTTCCCAGTAGCGCCAGAGACCCAGTACTTC	CASSFPVAPETQYF
TRBV6-5	TRBJ2-3	few	-	TGTGCCAGCAGTTACGGCGTGGGGGCGGACACAGATACGCAGTATTTT	CASSYGVGADTDTQYF
TRBV7-9	TRBJ2-7	once	TRBD1	TGTGCCAGCAGCCTGAGGGGACAGGGGGCAGGCGAGCAGTACTTC	CASSLRGQGAGEQYF
TRBV6-5	TRBJ1-2	-	-	TGTGCCAGCAGTGGTACAGGGAGTTGGGACTACACCTTC	CASSGTGSWDYTF
TRBV28	TRBJ2-1	few	-	TGTGCCAGCTGTGGGAGTTACAATGAGCAGTTCTTC	CASCGSYNEQFF
TRBV4-1	TRBJ2-5	-	-	TGCGCCAGCAGCCAACTGTTGGTGGGAGTGTACCAAGAGACCCAGTACTTC	CASSQLLVGVYQETQYF
TRBV28	TRBJ1-2	-	-	TGTGCCAGCAGTTTAAGGCGGGGCAGGGATGGCTACACCTTC	CASSLRRGRDGYTF
TRBV15	TRBJ2-2	-	TRBD2	TGTGCCACCAGCAGAGATATTAGGAGACTAGCGGGAAACACCGGGGAGCTGTTTTTT	CATSRDIRRLAGNTGELFF
TRBV7-6	TRBJ2-2	few	TRBD2	TGTGCCAGCAGCTTAAACGCGGGAGGAATTGGCGGGGAGCTGTTTTTT	CASSLNAGGIGGELFF
TRBV29-1	TRBJ1-2	-	TRBD1	TGCAGCGTTGGGGAAAGGGGGCTTAACTATGGCTACACCTTC	CSVGERGLNYGYTF
TRBV27	TRBJ2-7	-	-	TGTGCCAGCAGTTTATGGGGCCGGGCTGGAGAACCCTACGAGCAGTACTTC	CASSLWGRAGEPYEQYF
TRBV5-4	TRBJ2-1	-	-	TGTGCCAGCAGCTTCGACAGCAACAATGAGCAGTTCTTC	CASSFDSNNEQFF
TRBV21-1	TRBJ1-5	-	-	TGTGCCAGCAGCAAAGTTAGGGGGTCAGGCAATCAGCCCCAGCATTTT	CASSKVRGSGNQPQHF
TRBV7-9	TRBJ2-5	-	TRBD2	TGTGCCAGCAGCTCGACTAGCGGGGGGTCGGGGGGGACCCAGTACTTC	CASSSTSGGSGGTQYF
TRBV28	TRBJ2-1	once	TRBD1	TGTGCCAGCAGCTCCACCGGGACAGGGGGTCATGAGCAGTTCTTC	CASSSTGTGGHEQFF
TRBV15	TRBJ2-7	once	TRBD1	TGTGCCACCAGCAGGGAGGCGGGGACAGGGACCTACGAGCAGTACTTC	CATSREAGTGTYEQYF
TRBV18	TRBJ2-3	-	-	TGTGCCAGCTCACCAGGTTCACGGGGGGATACGCAGTATTTT	CASSPGSRGDTQYF
TRBV4-3	TRBJ1-4	-	TRBD1	TGCGCCAGCAGCCAGATTCATGGACAGGGGGAGGTAAAACTGTTTTTT	CASSQIHGQGEVKLFF
TRBV6-5	TRBJ1-2	-	-	TGTGCCAGCAGTTACAGGACACAGTATGGCTACACCTTC	CASSYRTQYGYTF
TRBV18	TRBJ2-7	-	TRBD1	TGTGCCAGCTCAGCGGGGACAGGGGGCAGTTACGAGCAGTACTTC	CASSAGTGGSYEQYF
TRBV29-1	TRBJ2-3	-	TRBD2	TGCAGCGTGTCTCTGGCGGGGGGGTTTCGTAGCACAGATACGCAGTATTTT	CSVSLAGGFRSTDTQYF
TRBV27	TRBJ2-7	-	TRBD2	TGTGCCAGCACGACTAGCGGGGTGGGCGAGCAGTACTTC	CASTTSGVGEQYF
TRBV30	TRBJ2-3	-	-	TGTGCCTGGAGTAAGCCTAGCACAGATACGCAGTATTTT	CAWSKPSTDTQYF
TRBV29-1	TRBJ2-7	-	-	TGCAGCGTTGGTCGGGGATTCGACGAGCAGTACTTC	CSVGRGFDEQYF
TRBV30	TRBJ2-2	-	TRBD1	TGTGCCTGGAGTCTTCCAGGGACAGCAACCGGGGAGCTGTTTTTT	CAWSLPGTATGELFF
TRBV6-5	TRBJ1-2	once	TRBD1	TGTGCCAGCAGTTCCGGGACAGGGTCTGGCTACACCTTC	CASSSGTGSGYTF
TRBV23-1	TRBJ1-1	-	-	TGCGCCAGCAGTCAAGTACGTCATCGGGCAGGGGACCCTATGAACACTGAAGCTTTCTTT	CASSQVRHRAGDPMNTEAFF
TRBV25-1	TRBJ1-2	-	TRBD1	TGTGCCAGCAGCAGGGACAGGGAGGATCTCTATGGCTACACCTTC	CASSRDREDLYGYTF
TRBV30	TRBJ1-4	-	-	TGTGCCTGGAGTGTAAAGCGGGTCTTCAATGAAAAACTGTTTTTT	CAWSVKRVFNEKLFF
TRBV28	TRBJ1-5	-	-	TGTGCCAGCAGGTTCAACAATCAGCCCCAGCATTTT	CASRFNNQPQHF
TRBV5-4	TRBJ2-1	-	TRBD2	TGTGCCAGCAGCGCCGCCGGGACTAGGGGCAATGAGCAGTTCTTC	CASSAAGTRGNEQFF
TRBV5-1	TRBJ1-4	-	TRBD1	TGCGCCAGCAGCCACGGACAGGGGGCTCTGTTTTTT	CASSHGQGALFF
TRBV7-8	TRBJ2-2	-	-	TGTGCCAGCAGCGACAGGGAGGCCGGGGAGCTGTTTTTT	CASSDREAGELFF
TRBV29-1	TRBJ1-2	few	TRBD1	TGCAGCGTTGGGACAGGGGTAGTGAGTGATGGCTACACCTTC	CSVGTGVVSDGYTF
TRBV7-9	TRBJ2-7	-	-	TGTGCCAGCAGCTCCCTCGGGGGAAGGTTCAACGAGCAGTACTTC	CASSSLGGRFNEQYF
TRBV27	TRBJ1-2	once	-	TGTGCCAGCAGTTTATCGTTCAGGGCGAGCTATGGCTACACCTTC	CASSLSFRASYGYTF
TRBV5-1	TRBJ2-7	-	TRBD2	TGCGCCAGCAGCTTAAGGACTAGCGGGAATTTAGTGTACGAGCAGTACTTC	CASSLRTSGNLVYEQYF
TRBV2	TRBJ2-3	once	-	TGTGCCAGCATTCGGGAGAGCCGAGATACGCAGTATTTT	CASIRESRDTQYF
TRBV5-6	TRBJ1-3	-	TRBD1	TGTGCCAGCAGCTCTCAGGGGGCAGGAAACACCATATATTTT	CASSSQGAGNTIYF
TRBV2	TRBJ1-6	-	-	TGTGCCAGCAGTCCTGAGTCAGGGGCATATAATTCACCCCTCCACTTT	CASSPESGAYNSPLHF
TRBV5-1	TRBJ2-3	-	TRBD1	TGCGCCAGCAGCAAGGGACAGGGGCCAGATACGCAGTATTTT	CASSKGQGPDTQYF
TRBV15	TRBJ2-3	-	-	TGTGCCACCAGCAGACGGACTTCAGAAGATACGCAGTATTTT	CATSRRTSEDTQYF
TRBV19	TRBJ1-5	-	-	TGTGCCAGTAGTATCCCGTGGGGCGAGGGGGTGCGCAATCAGCCCCAGCATTTT	CASSIPWGEGVRNQPQHF
TRBV4-1	TRBJ1-1	-	TRBD1	TGCGCCAGCAGCCAGAACCCGGGACAGAAGAACACTGAAGCTTTCTTT	CASSQNPGQKNTEAFF